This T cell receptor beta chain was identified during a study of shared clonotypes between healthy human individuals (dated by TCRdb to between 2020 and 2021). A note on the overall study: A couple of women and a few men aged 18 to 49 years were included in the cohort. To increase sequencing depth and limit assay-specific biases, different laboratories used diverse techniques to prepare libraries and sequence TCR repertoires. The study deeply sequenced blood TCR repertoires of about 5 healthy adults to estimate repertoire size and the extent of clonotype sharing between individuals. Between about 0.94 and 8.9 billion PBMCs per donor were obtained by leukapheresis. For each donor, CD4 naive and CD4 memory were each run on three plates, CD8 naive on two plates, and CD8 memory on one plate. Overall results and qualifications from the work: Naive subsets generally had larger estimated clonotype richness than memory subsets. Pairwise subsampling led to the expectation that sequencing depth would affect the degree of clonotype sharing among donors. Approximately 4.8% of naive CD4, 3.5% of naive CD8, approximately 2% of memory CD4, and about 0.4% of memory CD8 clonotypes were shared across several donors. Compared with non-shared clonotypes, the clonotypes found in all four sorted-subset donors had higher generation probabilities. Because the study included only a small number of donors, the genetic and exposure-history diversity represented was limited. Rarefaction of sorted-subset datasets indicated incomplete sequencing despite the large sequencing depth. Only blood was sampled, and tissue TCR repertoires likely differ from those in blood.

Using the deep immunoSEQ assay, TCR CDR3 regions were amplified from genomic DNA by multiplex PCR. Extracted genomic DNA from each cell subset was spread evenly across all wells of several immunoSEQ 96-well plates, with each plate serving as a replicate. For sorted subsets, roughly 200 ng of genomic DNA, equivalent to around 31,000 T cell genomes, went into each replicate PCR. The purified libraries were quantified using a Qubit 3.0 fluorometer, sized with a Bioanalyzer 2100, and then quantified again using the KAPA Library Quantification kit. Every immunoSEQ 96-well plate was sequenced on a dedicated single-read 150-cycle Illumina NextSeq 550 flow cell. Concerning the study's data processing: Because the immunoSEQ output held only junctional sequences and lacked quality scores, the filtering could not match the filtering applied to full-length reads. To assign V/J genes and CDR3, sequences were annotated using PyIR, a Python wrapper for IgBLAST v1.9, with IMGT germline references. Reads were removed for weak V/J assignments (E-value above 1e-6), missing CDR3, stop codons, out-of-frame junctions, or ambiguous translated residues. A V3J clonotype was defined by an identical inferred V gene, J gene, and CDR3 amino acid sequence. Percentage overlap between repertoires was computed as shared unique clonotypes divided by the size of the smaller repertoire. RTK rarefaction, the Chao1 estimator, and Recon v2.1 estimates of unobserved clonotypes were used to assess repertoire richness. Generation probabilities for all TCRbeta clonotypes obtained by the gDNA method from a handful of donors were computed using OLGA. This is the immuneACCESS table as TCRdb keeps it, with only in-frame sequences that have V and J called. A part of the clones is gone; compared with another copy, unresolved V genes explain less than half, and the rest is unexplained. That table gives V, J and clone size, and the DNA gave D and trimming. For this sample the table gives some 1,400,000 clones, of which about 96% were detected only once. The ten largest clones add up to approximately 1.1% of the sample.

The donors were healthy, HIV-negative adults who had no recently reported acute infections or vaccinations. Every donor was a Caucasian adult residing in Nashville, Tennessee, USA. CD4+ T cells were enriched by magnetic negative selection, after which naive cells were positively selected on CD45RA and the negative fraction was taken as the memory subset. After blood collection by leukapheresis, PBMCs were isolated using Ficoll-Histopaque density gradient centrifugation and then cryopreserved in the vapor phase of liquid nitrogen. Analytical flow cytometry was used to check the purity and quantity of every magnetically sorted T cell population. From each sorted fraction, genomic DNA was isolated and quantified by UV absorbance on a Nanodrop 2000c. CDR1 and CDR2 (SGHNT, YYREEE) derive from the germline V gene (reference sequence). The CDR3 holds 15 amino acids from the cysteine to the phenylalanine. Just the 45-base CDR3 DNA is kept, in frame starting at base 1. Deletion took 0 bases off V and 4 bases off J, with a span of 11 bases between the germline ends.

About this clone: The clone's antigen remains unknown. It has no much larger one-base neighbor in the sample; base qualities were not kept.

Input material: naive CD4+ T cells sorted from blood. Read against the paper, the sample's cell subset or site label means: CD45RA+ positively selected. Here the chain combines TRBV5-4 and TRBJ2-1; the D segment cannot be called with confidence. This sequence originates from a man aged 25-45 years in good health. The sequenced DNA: TGTGCCAGCAGCTTGGTTAACAGTCCATACAATGAGCAGTTCTTC. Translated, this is CASSLVNSPYNEQFF.